Following are 8 T cell receptor beta chains from one sample sequenced in a study of cytomegalovirus exposure and HLA in healthy donors. Primers: 60 Vbeta forward and 13 Jbeta reverse. Sequencing was performed with immunoSEQ multiplex PCR; in TCRdb, only in-frame clones are kept and a portion is missing. The repertoire includes 150,000 to 200,000 clones, 79% of them detected once, and approximately 2.4% sits in the top ten. Input material: PBMCs. The receptors derive from a woman aged 50 to 65 in good health and CMV-seronegative.

The rearrangement uses TRBV5-1 and TRBJ2-3; 7 positions match TRBD2. V lost 3 bases, J lost 4 bases, and 5 bases stayed unmatched. Germline V gives CDR1 SGHRS, CDR2 YFSETQ. The CDR3 is 14 residues long. The chain's CDR3 is CASSSERGADTQYF. Here the CDR3 DNA reads TGCGCCAGCAGCTCCGAGCGGGGAGCAGATACGCAGTATTTT.

The chain is built from TRBV29-1 and TRBJ1-1; 8 bases match TRBD1. CDR1 and CDR2 from the germline V gene are SQVTM and ANQGSEA. Trimming took 6 bases from V and 4 from J; bases not matched to a gene: 7. CDR3 length: 13 residues. The CDR3 DNA reads as TGCAGCGTCGACAGGGGAAGAATCACTGAAGCTTTCTTT. Its protein is CSVDRGRITEAFF. Supplemented by reference TRBV29-1 and TRBJ1-1, the full variable domain reads SAVISQKPSRDICQRGTSLTIQCQVDSQVTMMFWYRQQPGQSLTLIATANQGSEATYESGFVIDKFPISRPNLTFSTLTVSNMSPEDSSIYLCSVDRGRITEAFFGQGTRLTVV.

CDR3 protein: CASSEVLQPQHF. CDR3 bases: TGTGCCAGCAGTGAAGTACTTCAGCCCCAGCATTTT. This chain uses TRBV6-5 with TRBJ1-5; no reliable D call. Germline lookup yields CDR1 MNHEY and CDR2 SVGAGI. The V end lost 5 bases, the J end lost 6 bases, and 8 bases lay between the germline ends. This CDR3 has 12 amino acids.

V usage is TRBV2 and J usage is TRBJ2-1; 16 bases fit TRBD2. This CDR3 region has 17 residues. Germline loops: CDR1 SNHLY, CDR2 FYNNEI. The J segment lost 15 bases and the V segment lost 6 bases, leaving 17 bases of the junction unmatched. CDR3 residues: CASRESHGTSGGAKLFF. The CDR3 nucleotides read TGTGCCAGCAGAGAGAGTCACGGGACTAGCGGGGGGGCCAAGCTGTTCTTC.

The genes are TRBV19 and TRBJ2-7, with 7 bases matching TRBD2. The germline V gene has CDR1 LNHDA and CDR2 SQIVND (reference sequence). With 4 bases clipped from V and 2 bases from J, the junction kept 5 bases outside the gene matches. This CDR3 spans 14 amino acids. The CDR3 spells CASSRSGTTYEQYF. The CDR3 DNA reads TGTGCCAGTAGTAGAAGCGGGACGACCTACGAGCAGTACTTC.

This chain's CDR3 is CASSQWKGARGNQPQHF. The DNA for the CDR3 is TGTGCCAGCAGCCAATGGAAGGGGGCGCGAGGCAATCAGCCCCAGCATTTT. V gene TRBV28 combines with J gene TRBJ1-5; 7 nucleotides match TRBD1. CDR3 length: 17 amino acids. With 6 bases clipped from V and 2 bases from J, the junction kept 13 bases outside the gene matches. The germline CDR1 and CDR2 sequences are MDHEN and SYDVKM. The full variable domain, with the rest looked up from reference TRBV28 and TRBJ1-5, is DVKVTQSSRYLVKRTGEKVFLECVQDMDHENMFWYRQDPGLGLRLIYFSYDVKMKEKGDIPEGYSVSREKKERFSLILESASTNQTSMYLCASSQWKGARGNQPQHFGDGTRLSIL.

This clone was counted a few times. V and J are TRBV29-1 and TRBJ2-3; 9 bases agree with TRBD2. The germline V gene has CDR1 SQVTM and CDR2 ANQGSEA. V lost 3 bases to trimming and J lost 3 bases; unmatched junction nucleotides: 1. CDR3 length: 13 amino acids. CDR3 in amino acids: CSVETSGTDTQYF. The DNA of the CDR3 is TGCAGCGTTGAGACTAGCGGAACAGATACGCAGTATTTT.

This clone was counted a few times. The V gene is TRBV5-1, the J gene TRBJ2-5, with D possibly matching TRBD2 (6 bases). Germline V lookup: CDR1 SGHRS, CDR2 YFSETQ. This CDR3 region has 15 residues. Trimming shortened V by 0 bases and J by 2 bases, and 11 bases separated the two germline ends. CDR3 sequence: CASSLAGSGQETQYF. DNA for the CDR3: TGCGCCAGCAGCTTGGCCGGGAGTGGACAAGAGACCCAGTACTTC.